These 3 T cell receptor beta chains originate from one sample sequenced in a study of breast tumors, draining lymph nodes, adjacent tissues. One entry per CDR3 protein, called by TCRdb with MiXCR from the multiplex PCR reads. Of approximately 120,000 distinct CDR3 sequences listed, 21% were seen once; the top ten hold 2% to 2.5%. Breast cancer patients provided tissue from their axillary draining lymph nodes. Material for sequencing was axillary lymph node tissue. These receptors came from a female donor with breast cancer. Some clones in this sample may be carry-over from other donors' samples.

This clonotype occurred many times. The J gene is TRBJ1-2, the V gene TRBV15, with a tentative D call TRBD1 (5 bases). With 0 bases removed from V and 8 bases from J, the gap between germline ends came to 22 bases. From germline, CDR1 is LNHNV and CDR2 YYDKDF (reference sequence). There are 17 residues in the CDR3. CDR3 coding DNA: TGTGCCACCAGCAGAGATCGGGTGGCACTAGGGGAACGAGGCTACACCTTC. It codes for CATSRDRVALGERGYTF.

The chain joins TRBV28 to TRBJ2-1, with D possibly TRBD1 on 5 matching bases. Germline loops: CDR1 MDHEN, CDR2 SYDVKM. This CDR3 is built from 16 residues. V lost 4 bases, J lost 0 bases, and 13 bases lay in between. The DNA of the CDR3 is TGTGCCAGCAGTTCCTCTAGGACAAGCTCCTACAATGAGCAGTTCTTC. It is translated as CASSSSRTSSYNEQFF.

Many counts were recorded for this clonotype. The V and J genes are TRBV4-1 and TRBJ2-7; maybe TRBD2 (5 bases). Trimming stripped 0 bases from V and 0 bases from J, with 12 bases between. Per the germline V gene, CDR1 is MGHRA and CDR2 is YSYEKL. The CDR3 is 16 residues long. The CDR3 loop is CASSQDSSEGSYEQYF. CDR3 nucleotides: TGCGCCAGCAGCCAAGATAGTAGCGAGGGCTCCTACGAGCAGTACTTC.